The T cell receptor beta chain described here comes from a study of cytomegalovirus exposure and HLA in healthy donors. PCR was performed using 60 Vbeta and 13 Jbeta primers. Assay used: immunoSEQ multiplex PCR; TCRdb lists only in-frame clones, some missing. Here the sample spans approximately 150,000 clones, less than 85% being singletons. The germline V gene encodes CDR1 SGHTA and CDR2 FQGNSA. J was trimmed by 2 bases and V by 0 bases; bases with no gene match: 0. The CDR3 is made up of 14 amino acids. This TCR was sampled from a man between 18 and 35 years old in good health and CMV-seronegative. The gene calls are TRBV7-2 and TRBJ2-5, with 7 positions matching TRBD2. The sequenced sample was PBMCs. The CDR3 coding sequence is TGTGCCAGCAGCTTAGCGGGAGGGCAAGAGACCCAGTACTTC. Its protein is CASSLAGGQETQYF. The entire variable domain, with the rest obtained from reference TRBV7-2 and TRBJ2-5, is as follows: GAGVSQSPSNKVTEKGKDVELRCDPISGHTALYWYRQSLGQGLEFLIYFQGNSAPDKSGLPSDRFSAERTGGSVSTLTIQRTQQEDSAVYLCASSLAGGQETQYFGPGTRLLVL.